The 14 T cell receptor beta chains reported below all come from one sample, sequenced in a study of tumor-infiltrating lymphocytes in primary liver carcinoma. Total RNA and DNA came together from around 20-30 mg of bulk tissue without cell sorting. The authors made TCR beta cDNA from around 500 ng total RNA with a constant-region primer. Construction of TCR beta libraries relied on three successive nested multiplex PCR rounds employing slightly modified ARM-PCR. TRBV1-TRBV30 forward and Cbeta reverse primers drove the first two approximately 10-cycle rounds. TCRdb re-called the multiplex PCR reads with MiXCR, one entry per CDR3 protein. The data contain about 120,000 distinct CDR3 sequences, around two thirds of them singletons. The sequenced sample consisted of liver tumor tissue from sampling region 1. Subset denoted: tumor region T1, superior pole. Receptors originate from a woman aged 55-70 years with primary liver carcinoma and hepatitis B virus infection.

Note on this clonotype: A junction end diverges from the germline sequence, so it may reflect a read error. The V gene is TRBV6-5, the J gene TRBJ2-1; 7 bases agree with TRBD2. The CDR3 is made up of 19 amino acids. CDR1 and CDR2 (germline): MNHEY, SVGAGI. The CDR3 region has the DNA TGTGCCAGCAGTTACGTCTTTGGGGGAGGGCCTGGGGCCTACAATGAGCAGTCCTTC. Its protein product is CASSYVFGGGPGAYNEQSF.

As concerns this clonotype: A much larger clone sits a single nucleotide away, making a read error possible. The chain employs TRBV6-1 and TRBJ1-2; D is possibly TRBD1 (5 bases). Germline V lookup: CDR1 MNHNS, CDR2 SASEGT. The CDR3 totals 14 residues. Trimming took 5 bases from V and 8 from J, leaving 18 bases between them. The CDR3 region has the DNA TGTGCCAGCAGTCCGCATCCCGGGGGTCGGGGCTACACCTTC. Protein: CASSPHPGGRGYTF.

To note about this clonotype: Just one base apart from a much larger clone, this may be a read error. The rearrangement links TRBV2 to TRBJ2-5; either TRBD1 or TRBD2 may supply D (6 bases each). The germline gives CDR1 SNHLY, CDR2 FYNNEI. The CDR3 covers 14 residues. Trimming removed 4 bases from V and 1 base from J, with 10 bases in between. This chain's CDR3 is CASSGRGGQETQYF. DNA for the CDR3: TGTGCCAGCAGTGGCAGGGGAGGCCAAGAGACCCAGTACTTC.

The V call is TRBV20-1, the J call TRBJ1-1; TRBD1 aligns across 7 bases. This CDR3 has 12 amino acids. V trimming: 3 bases; J trimming: 4 bases; junction bases outside the gene matches: 2. In germline, CDR1 is DFQATT, CDR2 SNEGSKA (reference sequence). DNA for the CDR3: TGCAGTGCTAGGGGACAGAGCACTGAAGCTTTCTTT. It is translated as CSARGQSTEAFF.

At least ten counts were recorded for this clonotype. This chain links TRBV7-9 with TRBJ2-6; D not certain. CDR1 and CDR2 from the germline V gene are SEHNR and FQNEAQ (reference sequence). Trimming removed 2 bases at V and 3 bases at J, with 8 bases between. CDR3 length equals 15 residues. The CDR3 here is CASSLHGVGANVLTF. CDR3 sequence (DNA): TGTGCCAGCAGCTTACATGGGGTTGGGGCCAACGTCCTGACTTTC.

As regards this clonotype: A much larger clone sits a single nucleotide away, making a read error possible. The chain is built from TRBV12-3 or TRBV12-4 and TRBJ2-3, with no clear D. The length of the CDR3 is 11 residues. Written as DNA, the CDR3 is TGTGCCAGCAGCCTCACAGTTACGCAGTATTTT. It encodes CASSLTVTQYF.

The V call is TRBV11-3, the J call TRBJ2-2, with D unresolved. Germline loops: CDR1 SGHNT, CDR2 YENEEA. This CDR3 region has 15 residues. Trimming cost V 3 bases and J 5 bases, with 13 bases left between them. The CDR3 region has the DNA TGTGCCAGCAGCTTTCGCACAAAGGGAACCGGGGAGCTGTTTTTT. Its translation: CASSFRTKGTGELFF.

To note about this clonotype: Its ends do not fully match the called genes, so a read error is possible. This chain links TRBV11-2 with TRBJ2-2; possibly TRBD2 for D (5 bases). Germline lookup yields CDR1 SGHAT and CDR2 FQNNGV. There are 13 residues in the CDR3. This CDR3 is CASGLDTTGERFF. CDR3 coding DNA: TGTGCCAGCGGCTTAGATACGACTGGGGAGCGGTTTTTT.

The V gene is TRBV28, the J gene TRBJ2-7; D gene ambiguous. The CDR3 has 14 amino acids. Germline V CDR1 and CDR2: MDHEN, SYDVKM. Trimming removed 6 bases at V and 1 base at J, with 13 bases between. CDR3 protein: CASRSPTESYEQYF. CDR3 nucleotide sequence: TGTGCCAGCAGGTCCCCTACGGAGTCCTACGAGCAGTACTTC.

A word on this clonotype: The CDR3 ends on some other residue instead of the conserved phenylalanine or tryptophan, so this is likely a read error. The gene calls are TRBV7-9 and TRBJ2-3, with D unresolved. Germline V gives CDR1 SEHNR, CDR2 FQNEAQ (reference sequence). This CDR3 comprises 11 residues. The V end was cut by 4 bases, the J end by 3 bases, with 2 bases between. Here the CDR3 reads CASSSTDTQYY. The CDR3 coding sequence is TGTGCCAGCAGCTCAACAGATACGCAGTATTAT.

To note about this clonotype: The junction does not match germline at one end; this may be a read error. V and J are TRBV11-2 and TRBJ2-7; 7 nucleotides line up with TRBD1. Germline lookup yields CDR1 SGHAT and CDR2 FQNNGV. The CDR3 spans 15 residues. In DNA form, the CDR3 reads TGTGTCAGCAGTTCTCACGTGGGACAGATTTACGAGCAGTACTTC. It is translated as CVSSSHVGQIYEQYF.

Of note for this clonotype: This sequence may be a read error, since a much larger clone differs from it by one base. V is TRBV6-1 and J is TRBJ1-1; no definite D call. This CDR3 region has 13 residues. Germline V gene sequence: CDR1 MNHNS, CDR2 SASEGT. Here the CDR3 DNA reads TGTACCAGTACCGACCGTTGGAACACTGAAGCTTTCTTT. This encodes CTSTDRWNTEAFF.

To note about this clonotype: The conserved phenylalanine or tryptophan normally closing the CDR3 is absent here, so this likely arose from a read error. The chain links TRBV4-1 to TRBJ1-5, with D hard to call. CDR3 length: 17 residues. Trimming cost V 3 bases and J 6 bases, with 21 bases left between them. Germline-derived CDR1 and CDR2 are MGHRA and YSYEKL. The CDR3 reads CASSHRILIGIGQPQHL. The CDR3 nucleotides read TGCGCCAGCAGCCATAGAATCCTAATAGGGATCGGTCAGCCCCAGCATCTT.

This chain joins TRBV6-1 and TRBJ1-5; no definite D call. Germline CDR1 and CDR2: MNHNS and SASEGT. This CDR3 has 15 residues. CDR3 bases: TGTGTCAGTAGTGAAGACGGAGGGAGCAATCAGCCCCAGCATTTT. Translating it yields CVSSEDGGSNQPQHF.